What follows is one T cell receptor (beta chain) and its context. This entry comes from a study of cytomegalovirus exposure and HLA in healthy donors. The study ran its PCR with 60 Vbeta and 13 Jbeta primers. The protocol was immunoSEQ multiplex PCR, while the TCRdb copy is restricted to in-frame clones and leaves out a portion. The sample has more than 150,000 clones, about four fifths seen once; the top ten hold around 0.37%. The CDR3 extends over 12 amino acids. Germline V gene lookup returns CDR1 MNHNY and CDR2 SVGAGI (reference sequence). The V and J ends lost 3 bases and 6 bases respectively, with 8 bases between them.

This clonotype was sampled from a boy younger than 10 in good health and CMV-seronegative. Sequencing was done on a sample of PBMCs. The V gene is TRBV6-6, the J gene TRBJ1-2, with D possibly being TRBD1 (6 bases). CDR3: CASSYSGDGYTF. The DNA for the CDR3 is TGTGCCAGCAGTTATTCAGGGGATGGCTACACCTTC.